The rows below give T cell receptor beta chains drawn from one sample of a study of T cells after posttransplantation cyclophosphamide. Sequencing used immunoSEQ multiplex PCR; TCRdb keeps in-frame clones, though not all of them. This repertoire holds roughly 12,000 clones, and none appear only once. This material consisted of PBMCs, taken after allogeneic stem cell transplant with posttransplant cyclophosphamide. The receptors stem from a female patient in her forties who received an allogeneic stem cell transplant from a related donor, was CMV-positive, and had acute GVHD only. Some T cells may have come from the graft donor. Each CDR3 is given without its conserved first and last residue. A D gene is named only where the DNA matches it firmly.

d_call	v_call	j_call	cdr3_aa
.	TRBV5-1	TRBJ2-3	ASSYGDFWSDTQY
.	TRBV10-2	TRBJ1-5	ASRPGVGQPQH
.	TRBV29-1	TRBJ1-3	SVADSSGNTIY
.	TRBV5-4	TRBJ2-2	ASSLRAGINTGELF
.	TRBV27	TRBJ2-1	ASSSLQGLSYNEQF
TRBD1	TRBV10-3	TRBJ1-2	AISTLRDSLSGGYT
.	TRBV4-3	TRBJ2-1	ASSLQWRNEQF
TRBD2	TRBV7-9	TRBJ2-2	ASILGLAGALTGELF
TRBD2	TRBV2	TRBJ2-5	ASGTSGGPETQY
.	TRBV28	TRBJ1-3	ASSSPTFSGNTIY
.	TRBV7-9	TRBJ1-4	ASSFGVNTNEKLF
TRBD2	TRBV4-1	TRBJ2-5	ASSQDGASGQETQY
.	TRBV6-6	TRBJ1-4	ASSRTALGEKLF
TRBD1	TRBV11-1	TRBJ2-1	ASSVGPGQGGNEQF
.	TRBV11-2	TRBJ2-3	ASSLVSGVDTQY